The next 30 T cell receptor beta chains were all read from a single sample in a study of CD8 T cells in ankylosing spondylitis. Points from the study as a whole: Typical of ankylosing spondylitis blood, it appeared, was a TCR beta motif of roughly eight highly homologous variants.

From the 5' RACE reads, TCRdb called clonotypes with MiXCR, one entry per CDR3 protein. The sample has 700,000 to 850,000 distinct CDR3 sequences; approximately 10% are singletons. Their antigens are not known. The source material was blood, either unsorted or a sorted T cell fraction (not recorded which). These receptors were taken from a male donor with ankylosing spondylitis.

The chain has TRBV6-1 and TRBJ2-5, with 7 bases matching TRBD2. The germline V gene has CDR1 MNHNS and CDR2 SASEGT. V dropped 5 bases and J dropped 5; count of bases not matched to a gene: 8. The CDR3 totals 14 residues. The CDR3 protein is CASSRAGRGETQYF. The CDR3 DNA reads as TGTGCCAGCAGTCGAGCGGGACGGGGGGAGACCCAGTACTTC.

This sequence joins TRBV12-3 or TRBV12-4 and TRBJ2-2, with D possibly matching TRBD1 (5 bases). The CDR3 is 18 amino acids. V was clipped by 0 bases and J by 4 bases, with 18 bases between them. The CDR3 bases are TGTGCCAGCAGTTTAGCGCACGGCAGGGTCGGTTCCACCGGGGAGCTGTTTTTT. Its translation: CASSLAHGRVGSTGELFF.

The V and J genes are TRBV5-1 and TRBJ2-5; D remains unclear. The V end was cut by 2 bases, the J end by 4 bases, with 12 bases between. The CDR3 has 14 amino acids. Germline-derived CDR1 and CDR2 are SGHRS and YFSETQ. In DNA form, the CDR3 reads TGCGCCAGCAGCTTCCATGGGAAAAGAGAGACCCAGTACTTC. Amino acid sequence: CASSFHGKRETQYF.

This rearrangement joins TRBV28 to TRBJ2-1, with D possibly TRBD2 on 6 matching bases. Germline V CDR1 and CDR2: MDHEN, SYDVKM. This CDR3 spans 12 amino acids. V shed 3 bases and J shed 9 bases, with 9 bases lying between them. CDR3 protein: CASSFRRGEQFF. The CDR3 DNA reads as TGTGCCAGCAGTTTTAGGCGGGGTGAGCAGTTCTTC. Complete variable domain (other parts from reference TRBV28 and TRBJ2-1): DVKVTQSSRYLVKRTGEKVFLECVQDMDHENMFWYRQDPGLGLRLIYFSYDVKMKEKGDIPEGYSVSREKKERFSLILESASTNQTSMYLCASSFRRGEQFFGPGTRLTVL.

This clonotype has more than one count but fewer than ten. CDR3 in DNA: TGCGCCAGCAGCAGCCAGCTCGGGGGGAGCGAGCAGTACTTC. Protein product: CASSSQLGGSEQYF. This rearrangement joins TRBV5-1 to TRBJ2-7; 7 bases agree with TRBD2. This CDR3 comprises 14 residues. Germline lookup yields CDR1 SGHRS and CDR2 YFSETQ. The ends lost 4 bases at V and 6 bases at J; junction bases unmatched: 10.

This clonotype was counted ten times or more. Relative to the germline gene, one junction end is altered; a read error may explain this. The chain employs TRBV7-7 and TRBJ2-1; D may correspond to TRBD1 or TRBD2 (5 bases each). From germline, CDR1 is SSHAT and CDR2 FNYEAQ (reference sequence). The CDR3 runs 13 residues. CDR3 in DNA: TGTGCTAGCAGCTTGGGCTCTGGGGGTGAGCAGTTCTTC. It yields the protein CASSLGSGGEQFF.

This clonotype was recorded a few times. This chain joins TRBV10-3 and TRBJ1-6; D unclear. This CDR3 region has 13 residues. Germline V CDR1 and CDR2: ENHRY, SYGVKD. The germline V and J ends were trimmed by 3 bases and 10 bases, with 10 bases remaining between them. CDR3 sequence reads: CAISEKVRSPLHF. Here the CDR3 DNA reads TGTGCCATCAGTGAAAAGGTGCGATCACCCCTCCACTTT.

This clonotype was seen at least ten times. This chain joins TRBV5-5 and TRBJ2-5; D unclear. The germline V and J ends were trimmed by 0 bases and 4 bases, with 10 bases remaining between them. The CDR3 is 14 amino acids. Germline V gives CDR1 SGHKS, CDR2 YYEKEE (reference sequence). The CDR3 protein is CASSLDSLLETQYF. As DNA, the CDR3 is TGTGCCAGCAGCTTGGACAGCCTTCTAGAGACCCAGTACTTC.

The chain carries TRBV7-8 and TRBJ2-7, with 11 nucleotides matching TRBD1. Germline CDR1 reads SGHVS; CDR2 reads FQNEAQ. The junction had 6 bases not matched to a gene; V was cut back by 3 bases and J by 5 bases. The CDR3 totals 15 residues. The chain's CDR3 is CASSFKGQGVNEQYF. In DNA, the CDR3 is TGTGCCAGCAGCTTTAAGGGACAGGGGGTCAACGAGCAGTACTTC.

This clonotype was seen ten or more times. The chain recombines TRBV7-2 with TRBJ2-3, with unresolved D. Germline CDR1 is SGHTA and CDR2 is FQGNSA. The CDR3 spans 12 residues. Trimming pared 4 bases from V and 6 bases from J, leaving 8 bases between. This chain's CDR3 is CASSSQGDTQYF. CDR3 nucleotide sequence: TGTGCCAGCAGCTCGCAAGGCGATACGCAGTATTTT.

The chain carries TRBV6-1 and TRBJ2-5; maybe TRBD2 (6 bases). V lost 7 bases and J 5 bases, leaving 17 bases between the germline ends. The CDR3 has 14 amino acids. Germline V gives CDR1 MNHNS, CDR2 SASEGT. The CDR3 DNA reads as TGTGCCAGCATACAGCGGGTACTTGGGGAGACCCAGTACTTC. Protein sequence: CASIQRVLGETQYF.

V and J are TRBV11-2 and TRBJ2-3, with D possibly TRBD1 on 6 matching bases. In germline, CDR1 is SGHAT, CDR2 FQNNGV. The CDR3 totals 13 residues. V lost 3 bases, J lost 5 bases, and 9 bases lay in between. In DNA form, the CDR3 reads TGTGCCAGCAGCTTCAGGGGAGAAGATACGCAGTATTTT. Translating gives CASSFRGEDTQYF. The full variable domain, with the rest looked up from reference TRBV11-2 and TRBJ2-3, is EAGVAQSPRYKIIEKRQSVAFWCNPISGHATLYWYQQILGQGPKLLIQFQNNGVVDDSQLPKDRFSAERLKGVDSTLKIQPAKLEDSAVYLCASSFRGEDTQYFGPGTRLTVL.

This clonotype was counted only a few times. The gene calls are TRBV20-1 and TRBJ2-2; the match to TRBD2 covers 13 bases. V gave up 5 bases and J gave up 4 bases; unmatched junction bases: 4. This CDR3 is built from 15 residues. The V gene's germline CDR1 is DFQATT and CDR2 SNEGSKA (reference sequence). The CDR3 spells CSAPRTSGGTGELFF. The CDR3 DNA follows: TGCAGTGCTCCTAGGACTAGCGGGGGCACCGGGGAGCTGTTTTTT.

The genes are TRBV7-3 and TRBJ2-2; 11 bases agree with TRBD2. V was clipped by 6 bases and J by 5 bases; unmatched bases: 8. The CDR3 runs 16 residues. The germline gives CDR1 SGHTA, CDR2 FQGTGA. CDR3 bases: TGTGCCAGCAGACCCGGGACTAGCGGAAGTACCGGGGAGCTGTTTTTT. Amino acid sequence: CASRPGTSGSTGELFF. Supplemented by reference TRBV7-3 and TRBJ2-2, the full variable domain reads GAGVSQTPSNKVTEKGKYVELRCDPISGHTALYWYRQSLGQGPEFLIYFQGTGAADDSGLPNDRFFAVRPEGSVSTLKIQRTERGDSAVYLCASRPGTSGSTGELFFGEGSRLTVL.

This chain links TRBV7-9 with TRBJ2-5; 8 nucleotides align to TRBD1. Germline loops: CDR1 SEHNR, CDR2 FQNEAQ (reference sequence). The CDR3 contains 14 residues. Germline trimming cut 7 bases from V and 1 base from J; bases unmatched to any gene: 5. In nucleotides, the CDR3 is TGTGCCAGCATTTTCACAGGGGGCCAAGAGACCCAGTACTTC. This encodes CASIFTGGQETQYF.

The V call is TRBV10-3, the J call TRBJ2-1, with TRBD2 matching over 10 bases. CDR3 length: 15 residues. J lost 1 base, V lost 5 bases, and 2 bases had no gene match. Per the germline V gene, CDR1 is ENHRY and CDR2 is SYGVKD. The CDR3 reads CAISTSGASYNEQFF. The CDR3 coding sequence is TGTGCCATCAGTACTAGCGGGGCGTCCTACAATGAGCAGTTCTTC.

In its sample, this clonotype was seen a few times. J is TRBJ1-3 and V is TRBV6-1; perhaps TRBD1 as D (6 bases). Germline-derived CDR1 and CDR2 are MNHNS and SASEGT. Trimming took 5 bases from V and 4 from J, leaving 18 bases between them. The CDR3 extends over 16 amino acids. CDR3 sequence: CASSRDGTLKGNTIYF. CDR3 DNA sequence: TGTGCCAGCAGTCGGGACGGGACATTAAAAGGAAACACCATATATTTT.

This clonotype was seen only a few times. CDR3 in amino acids: CASSYPTGGGEKLFF. The CDR3 DNA sequence: TGTGCCAGCAGTTACCCCACCGGCGGGGGTGAAAAACTGTTTTTT. The chain joins TRBV6-5 to TRBJ1-4; D may be TRBD1 (5 bases). The V gene's germline CDR1 is MNHEY and CDR2 SVGAGI. The CDR3 covers 15 residues. Trimming removed 2 bases at V and 7 bases at J, with 14 bases between.

The sample holds many counts of this clonotype. The chain joins TRBV5-1 to TRBJ2-7, with 11 bases aligning to TRBD2. Germline trimming cut 4 bases from V and 3 bases from J; bases unmatched to any gene: 6. CDR1 and CDR2 (germline): SGHRS, YFSETQ. This CDR3 spans 15 amino acids. CDR3 sequence: CASSPGTSGNYEQYF. The CDR3 DNA sequence: TGCGCCAGCAGCCCGGGGACTAGCGGTAACTACGAGCAGTACTTC.

This clonotype was observed many times. V gene TRBV4-2 combines with J gene TRBJ2-2; the match to TRBD2 covers 7 bases. There are 16 residues in the CDR3. Germline values: CDR1 LGHNA, CDR2 YNFKEQ. V lost 5 bases and J lost 4; bases outside the gene matches: 10. The CDR3 here is CASSGRGVKGTGELFF. CDR3 bases: TGTGCCAGCAGCGGCCGGGGGGTTAAGGGCACCGGGGAGCTGTTTTTT.

The DNA of the CDR3 is TGTGCCAGCAGCTCGGACACGCAGACCCAGTACTTC. As protein: CASSSDTQTQYF. The chain has TRBV5-5 and TRBJ2-5, with D maybe TRBD1 (5 bases). Germline V gene sequence: CDR1 SGHKS, CDR2 YYEKEE (reference sequence). CDR3 length equals 12 residues. Between the trimmed V and J ends, which lost 3 bases and 6 bases, there was a span of 9 bases.

In its sample, this clonotype was seen a few times. The V call is TRBV20-1, the J call TRBJ1-1; D call uncertain. The V and J ends lost 3 bases and 0 bases respectively, with 11 bases between them. Germline CDR1 DFQATT, CDR2 SNEGSKA (reference sequence). The CDR3 totals 14 residues. The CDR3 spells CSARNPGLNTEAFF. The CDR3 nucleotides read TGCAGTGCTAGGAATCCGGGATTGAACACTGAAGCTTTCTTT.

This rearrangement joins TRBV7-9 to TRBJ2-7; a weak D match, TRBD2 (5 bases). Trimming left V 0 bases short and J 10 bases short, with 10 bases between. The CDR3 runs 12 residues. Germline V gene sequence: CDR1 SEHNR, CDR2 FQNEAQ (reference sequence). The CDR3 here is CASSLARAAQYF. CDR3 in DNA: TGTGCCAGCAGCTTAGCGCGAGCGGCCCAGTACTTC. Full variable domain (remainder filled in from reference TRBV7-9 and TRBJ2-7): DTGVSQNPRHKITKRGQNVTFRCDPISEHNRLYWYRQTLGQGPEFLTYFQNEAQLEKSRLLSDRFSAERPKGSFSTLEIQRTEQGDSAMYLCASSLARAAQYFGPGTRLTVT.

The chain joins TRBV29-1 to TRBJ2-1; TRBD2 agrees at 10 bases. CDR1 and CDR2 from the germline V gene are SQVTM and ANQGSEA. The V segment lost 7 bases and the J segment 8 bases; nucleotides outside the gene matches: 17. This CDR3 is 16 amino acids long. The CDR3 protein is CSGGGGSGRAVDEQFF. CDR3 DNA: TGCAGCGGCGGAGGGGGGAGCGGGAGGGCCGTGGATGAGCAGTTCTTC.

This chain uses TRBV4-3 with TRBJ2-7, with a weak D call TRBD2 (5 bases). The ends were cut back, 3 bases at V and 4 bases at J, with 13 bases in the middle. CDR3 length: 14 amino acids. Per the germline V gene, CDR1 is LGHNA and CDR2 is YSLEER. The CDR3 DNA reads TGCGCCAGCAGCCACATTGGACTGGGTTACGAGCAGTACTTC. Amino acids: CASSHIGLGYEQYF.

This clonotype was seen at least ten times. The gene calls are TRBV29-1 and TRBJ1-2; D is possibly TRBD1 (6 bases). CDR3 length: 13 residues. V was clipped by 6 bases and J by 4 bases, with 15 bases between them. CDR1 is SQVTM and CDR2 is ANQGSEA in the germline V gene. This CDR3 reads CSVDRNRVYGYTF. DNA of the CDR3: TGCAGCGTAGACAGGAACCGAGTCTATGGCTACACCTTC. Full variable domain (outside the CDR3, taken from reference TRBV29-1 and TRBJ1-2): SAVISQKPSRDICQRGTSLTIQCQVDSQVTMMFWYRQQPGQSLTLIATANQGSEATYESGFVIDKFPISRPNLTFSTLTVSNMSPEDSSIYLCSVDRNRVYGYTFGSGTRLTVV.

This clonotype was seen more than once but under ten times. The V gene is TRBV24-1, the J gene TRBJ2-5, with 7 bases that match TRBD2. The V and J ends lost 1 base and 2 bases, in that order; junction bases with no gene match: 6. CDR1 and CDR2 from the germline V gene are KGHDR and SFDVKD. The CDR3 consists of 16 residues. The CDR3 is CATSDFQRGNQETQYF. The CDR3 region has the DNA TGTGCCACCAGTGATTTTCAGCGGGGCAATCAAGAGACCCAGTACTTC.

The V and J genes are TRBV5-1 and TRBJ2-2; 11 bases are a match to TRBD2. The V gene end was trimmed by 3 bases and the J gene end by 3 bases; junction bases not matched to a gene: 1. Germline V gene data show CDR1 as SGHRS and CDR2 as YFSETQ. This CDR3 contains 15 residues. The CDR3 DNA follows: TGCGCCAGCAGCTGGGGACTAGCGGACACCGGGGAGCTGTTTTTT. Amino acid sequence: CASSWGLADTGELFF.

V and J are TRBV12-3 or TRBV12-4 and TRBJ2-7, with 8 bases that match TRBD2. The CDR3 consists of 17 residues. The J segment lost 3 bases and the V segment lost 4 bases, leaving 14 bases of the junction unmatched. CDR3 sequence reads: CASSSAGWRGAVYEQYF. CDR3 sequence (DNA): TGTGCCAGCAGTTCCGCGGGTTGGCGGGGGGCCGTCTACGAGCAGTACTTC.

The rearrangement joins TRBV12-3 or TRBV12-4 to TRBJ2-1; D may be TRBD1 (6 bases). V shed 6 bases and J shed 4 bases, with 22 bases lying between them. The CDR3 length is 17 residues. CDR3 bases: TGTGCCAGCAGACTAACAGGGCTTTACGGCCTTTACAATGAGCAGTTCTTC. Translated: CASRLTGLYGLYNEQFF.